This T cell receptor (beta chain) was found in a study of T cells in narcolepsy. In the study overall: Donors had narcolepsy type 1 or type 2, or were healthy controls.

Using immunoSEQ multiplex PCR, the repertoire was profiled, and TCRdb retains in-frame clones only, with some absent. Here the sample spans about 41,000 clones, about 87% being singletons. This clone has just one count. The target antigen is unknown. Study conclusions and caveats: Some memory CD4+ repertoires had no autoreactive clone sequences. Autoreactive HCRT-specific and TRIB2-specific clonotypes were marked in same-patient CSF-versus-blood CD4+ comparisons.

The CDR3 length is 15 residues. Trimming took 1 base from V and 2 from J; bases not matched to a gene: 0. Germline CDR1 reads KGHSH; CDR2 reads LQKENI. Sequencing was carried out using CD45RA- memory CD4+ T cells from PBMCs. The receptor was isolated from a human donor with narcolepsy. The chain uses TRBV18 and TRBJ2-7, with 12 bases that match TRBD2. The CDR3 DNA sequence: TGTGCCAGCTCACCACGGACTAGCGGGGCCTACGAGCAGTACTTC. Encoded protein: CASSPRTSGAYEQYF.